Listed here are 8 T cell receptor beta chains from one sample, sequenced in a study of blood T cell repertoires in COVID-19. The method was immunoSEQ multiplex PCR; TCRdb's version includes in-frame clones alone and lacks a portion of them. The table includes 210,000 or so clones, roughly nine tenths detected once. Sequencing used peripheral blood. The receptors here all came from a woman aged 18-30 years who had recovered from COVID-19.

In DNA, the CDR3 is TGCGCCAGCAGCTTGTCCGCTCCCGGGACAGGGTACCGCGAGCAGTACTTC. It yields the protein CASSLSAPGTGYREQYF. The J gene is TRBJ2-7, the V gene TRBV5-1, with TRBD1 matching 9 bases. This CDR3 is built from 17 residues. The junction had 14 bases not matched to a gene; V was cut back by 1 base and J by 6 bases. Germline values: CDR1 SGHRS, CDR2 YFSETQ.

CDR3 protein: CASSPSPSGANVLTF. CDR3 sequence (DNA): TGTGCCAGCTCCCCAAGCCCCTCTGGGGCCAACGTCCTGACTTTC. V usage is TRBV18 and J usage is TRBJ2-6; D is unclear. V shed 6 bases and J shed 0 bases, with 9 bases lying between them. There are 15 residues in the CDR3. Germline V gives CDR1 KGHSH, CDR2 LQKENI.

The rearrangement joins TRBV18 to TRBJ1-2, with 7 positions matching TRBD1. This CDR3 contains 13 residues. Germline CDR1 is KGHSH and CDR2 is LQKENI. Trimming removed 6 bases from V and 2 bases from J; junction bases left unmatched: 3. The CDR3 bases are TGTGCCAGCTCGAAGACAGGGAACTATGGCTACACCTTC. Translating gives CASSKTGNYGYTF. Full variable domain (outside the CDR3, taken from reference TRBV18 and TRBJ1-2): NAGVMQNPRHLVRRRGQEARLRCSPMKGHSHVYWYRQLPEEGLKFMVYLQKENIIDESGMPKERFSAEFPKEGPSILRIQQVVRGDSAAYFCASSKTGNYGYTFGSGTRLTVV.

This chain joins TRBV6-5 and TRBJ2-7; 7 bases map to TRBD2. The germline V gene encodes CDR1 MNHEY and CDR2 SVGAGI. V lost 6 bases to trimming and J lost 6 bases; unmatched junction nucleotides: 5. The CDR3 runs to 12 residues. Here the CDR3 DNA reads TGTGCCAGCAGCACCACTAGCGCCGAGCAGTACTTC. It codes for CASSTTSAEQYF.

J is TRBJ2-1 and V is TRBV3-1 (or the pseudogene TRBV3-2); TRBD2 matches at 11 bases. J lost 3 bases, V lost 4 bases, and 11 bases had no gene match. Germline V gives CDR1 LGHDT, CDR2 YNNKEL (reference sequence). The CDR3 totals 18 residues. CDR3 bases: TGTGCCAGCAGCCCGCATAGCGGGAGGGCCTCCCACTACAATGAGCAGTTCTTC. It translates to CASSPHSGRASHYNEQFF.

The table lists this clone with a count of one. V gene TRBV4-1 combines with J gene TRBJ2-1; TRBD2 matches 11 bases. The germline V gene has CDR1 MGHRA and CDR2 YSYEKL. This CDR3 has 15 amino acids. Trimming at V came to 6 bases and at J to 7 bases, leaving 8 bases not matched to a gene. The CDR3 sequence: CASSFTSGRRNEQFF. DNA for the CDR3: TGCGCCAGCAGTTTTACTAGCGGGAGAAGGAATGAGCAGTTCTTC.

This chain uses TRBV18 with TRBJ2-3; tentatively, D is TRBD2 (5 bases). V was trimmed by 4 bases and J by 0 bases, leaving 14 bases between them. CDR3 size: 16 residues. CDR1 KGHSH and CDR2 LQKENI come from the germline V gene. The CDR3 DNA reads TGTGCCAGCTCACAACTAGTCTCAACTAGCACAGATACGCAGTATTTT. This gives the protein CASSQLVSTSTDTQYF. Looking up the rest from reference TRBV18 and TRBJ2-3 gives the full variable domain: NAGVMQNPRHLVRRRGQEARLRCSPMKGHSHVYWYRQLPEEGLKFMVYLQKENIIDESGMPKERFSAEFPKEGPSILRIQQVVRGDSAAYFCASSQLVSTSTDTQYFGPGTRLTVL.

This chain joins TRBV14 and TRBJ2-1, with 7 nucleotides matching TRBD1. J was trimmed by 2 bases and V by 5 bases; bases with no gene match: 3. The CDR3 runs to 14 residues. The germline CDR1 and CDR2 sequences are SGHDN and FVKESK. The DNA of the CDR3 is TGTGCCAGCAGCACAGGGGCGACCTACAATGAGCAGTTCTTC. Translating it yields CASSTGATYNEQFF.